This T cell receptor beta chain comes out of a study of cytomegalovirus exposure and HLA in healthy donors. The study, taken as a whole, reports: Cytomegalovirus status, reportedly, was diagnosed with high specificity and sensitivity by the classifier.

Notes on this clone: The antigen remains unidentified.

There are 16 residues in the CDR3. The V and J ends lost 7 bases and 4 bases respectively, with 23 bases between them. Germline V gene data show CDR1 as SGHNT and CDR2 as YYREEE (reference sequence). TCRdb's copy holds only in-frame clones and misses some; the assay was immunoSEQ multiplex PCR. The repertoire consists of some 72,000 clones, with almost 97% occurring once and the leading ten covering approximately 1.5%. This clonotype was obtained from a man aged 18 to 30 in good health and CMV-seropositive. Input material: PBMCs. The chain is built from TRBV5-4 and TRBJ1-2, with D possibly being TRBD1 (6 bases). The CDR3 sequence is CASAHDIGGISYGYTF. For the CDR3, the DNA is TGTGCCAGCGCTCATGACATTGGGGGCATCAGCTATGGCTACACCTTC.